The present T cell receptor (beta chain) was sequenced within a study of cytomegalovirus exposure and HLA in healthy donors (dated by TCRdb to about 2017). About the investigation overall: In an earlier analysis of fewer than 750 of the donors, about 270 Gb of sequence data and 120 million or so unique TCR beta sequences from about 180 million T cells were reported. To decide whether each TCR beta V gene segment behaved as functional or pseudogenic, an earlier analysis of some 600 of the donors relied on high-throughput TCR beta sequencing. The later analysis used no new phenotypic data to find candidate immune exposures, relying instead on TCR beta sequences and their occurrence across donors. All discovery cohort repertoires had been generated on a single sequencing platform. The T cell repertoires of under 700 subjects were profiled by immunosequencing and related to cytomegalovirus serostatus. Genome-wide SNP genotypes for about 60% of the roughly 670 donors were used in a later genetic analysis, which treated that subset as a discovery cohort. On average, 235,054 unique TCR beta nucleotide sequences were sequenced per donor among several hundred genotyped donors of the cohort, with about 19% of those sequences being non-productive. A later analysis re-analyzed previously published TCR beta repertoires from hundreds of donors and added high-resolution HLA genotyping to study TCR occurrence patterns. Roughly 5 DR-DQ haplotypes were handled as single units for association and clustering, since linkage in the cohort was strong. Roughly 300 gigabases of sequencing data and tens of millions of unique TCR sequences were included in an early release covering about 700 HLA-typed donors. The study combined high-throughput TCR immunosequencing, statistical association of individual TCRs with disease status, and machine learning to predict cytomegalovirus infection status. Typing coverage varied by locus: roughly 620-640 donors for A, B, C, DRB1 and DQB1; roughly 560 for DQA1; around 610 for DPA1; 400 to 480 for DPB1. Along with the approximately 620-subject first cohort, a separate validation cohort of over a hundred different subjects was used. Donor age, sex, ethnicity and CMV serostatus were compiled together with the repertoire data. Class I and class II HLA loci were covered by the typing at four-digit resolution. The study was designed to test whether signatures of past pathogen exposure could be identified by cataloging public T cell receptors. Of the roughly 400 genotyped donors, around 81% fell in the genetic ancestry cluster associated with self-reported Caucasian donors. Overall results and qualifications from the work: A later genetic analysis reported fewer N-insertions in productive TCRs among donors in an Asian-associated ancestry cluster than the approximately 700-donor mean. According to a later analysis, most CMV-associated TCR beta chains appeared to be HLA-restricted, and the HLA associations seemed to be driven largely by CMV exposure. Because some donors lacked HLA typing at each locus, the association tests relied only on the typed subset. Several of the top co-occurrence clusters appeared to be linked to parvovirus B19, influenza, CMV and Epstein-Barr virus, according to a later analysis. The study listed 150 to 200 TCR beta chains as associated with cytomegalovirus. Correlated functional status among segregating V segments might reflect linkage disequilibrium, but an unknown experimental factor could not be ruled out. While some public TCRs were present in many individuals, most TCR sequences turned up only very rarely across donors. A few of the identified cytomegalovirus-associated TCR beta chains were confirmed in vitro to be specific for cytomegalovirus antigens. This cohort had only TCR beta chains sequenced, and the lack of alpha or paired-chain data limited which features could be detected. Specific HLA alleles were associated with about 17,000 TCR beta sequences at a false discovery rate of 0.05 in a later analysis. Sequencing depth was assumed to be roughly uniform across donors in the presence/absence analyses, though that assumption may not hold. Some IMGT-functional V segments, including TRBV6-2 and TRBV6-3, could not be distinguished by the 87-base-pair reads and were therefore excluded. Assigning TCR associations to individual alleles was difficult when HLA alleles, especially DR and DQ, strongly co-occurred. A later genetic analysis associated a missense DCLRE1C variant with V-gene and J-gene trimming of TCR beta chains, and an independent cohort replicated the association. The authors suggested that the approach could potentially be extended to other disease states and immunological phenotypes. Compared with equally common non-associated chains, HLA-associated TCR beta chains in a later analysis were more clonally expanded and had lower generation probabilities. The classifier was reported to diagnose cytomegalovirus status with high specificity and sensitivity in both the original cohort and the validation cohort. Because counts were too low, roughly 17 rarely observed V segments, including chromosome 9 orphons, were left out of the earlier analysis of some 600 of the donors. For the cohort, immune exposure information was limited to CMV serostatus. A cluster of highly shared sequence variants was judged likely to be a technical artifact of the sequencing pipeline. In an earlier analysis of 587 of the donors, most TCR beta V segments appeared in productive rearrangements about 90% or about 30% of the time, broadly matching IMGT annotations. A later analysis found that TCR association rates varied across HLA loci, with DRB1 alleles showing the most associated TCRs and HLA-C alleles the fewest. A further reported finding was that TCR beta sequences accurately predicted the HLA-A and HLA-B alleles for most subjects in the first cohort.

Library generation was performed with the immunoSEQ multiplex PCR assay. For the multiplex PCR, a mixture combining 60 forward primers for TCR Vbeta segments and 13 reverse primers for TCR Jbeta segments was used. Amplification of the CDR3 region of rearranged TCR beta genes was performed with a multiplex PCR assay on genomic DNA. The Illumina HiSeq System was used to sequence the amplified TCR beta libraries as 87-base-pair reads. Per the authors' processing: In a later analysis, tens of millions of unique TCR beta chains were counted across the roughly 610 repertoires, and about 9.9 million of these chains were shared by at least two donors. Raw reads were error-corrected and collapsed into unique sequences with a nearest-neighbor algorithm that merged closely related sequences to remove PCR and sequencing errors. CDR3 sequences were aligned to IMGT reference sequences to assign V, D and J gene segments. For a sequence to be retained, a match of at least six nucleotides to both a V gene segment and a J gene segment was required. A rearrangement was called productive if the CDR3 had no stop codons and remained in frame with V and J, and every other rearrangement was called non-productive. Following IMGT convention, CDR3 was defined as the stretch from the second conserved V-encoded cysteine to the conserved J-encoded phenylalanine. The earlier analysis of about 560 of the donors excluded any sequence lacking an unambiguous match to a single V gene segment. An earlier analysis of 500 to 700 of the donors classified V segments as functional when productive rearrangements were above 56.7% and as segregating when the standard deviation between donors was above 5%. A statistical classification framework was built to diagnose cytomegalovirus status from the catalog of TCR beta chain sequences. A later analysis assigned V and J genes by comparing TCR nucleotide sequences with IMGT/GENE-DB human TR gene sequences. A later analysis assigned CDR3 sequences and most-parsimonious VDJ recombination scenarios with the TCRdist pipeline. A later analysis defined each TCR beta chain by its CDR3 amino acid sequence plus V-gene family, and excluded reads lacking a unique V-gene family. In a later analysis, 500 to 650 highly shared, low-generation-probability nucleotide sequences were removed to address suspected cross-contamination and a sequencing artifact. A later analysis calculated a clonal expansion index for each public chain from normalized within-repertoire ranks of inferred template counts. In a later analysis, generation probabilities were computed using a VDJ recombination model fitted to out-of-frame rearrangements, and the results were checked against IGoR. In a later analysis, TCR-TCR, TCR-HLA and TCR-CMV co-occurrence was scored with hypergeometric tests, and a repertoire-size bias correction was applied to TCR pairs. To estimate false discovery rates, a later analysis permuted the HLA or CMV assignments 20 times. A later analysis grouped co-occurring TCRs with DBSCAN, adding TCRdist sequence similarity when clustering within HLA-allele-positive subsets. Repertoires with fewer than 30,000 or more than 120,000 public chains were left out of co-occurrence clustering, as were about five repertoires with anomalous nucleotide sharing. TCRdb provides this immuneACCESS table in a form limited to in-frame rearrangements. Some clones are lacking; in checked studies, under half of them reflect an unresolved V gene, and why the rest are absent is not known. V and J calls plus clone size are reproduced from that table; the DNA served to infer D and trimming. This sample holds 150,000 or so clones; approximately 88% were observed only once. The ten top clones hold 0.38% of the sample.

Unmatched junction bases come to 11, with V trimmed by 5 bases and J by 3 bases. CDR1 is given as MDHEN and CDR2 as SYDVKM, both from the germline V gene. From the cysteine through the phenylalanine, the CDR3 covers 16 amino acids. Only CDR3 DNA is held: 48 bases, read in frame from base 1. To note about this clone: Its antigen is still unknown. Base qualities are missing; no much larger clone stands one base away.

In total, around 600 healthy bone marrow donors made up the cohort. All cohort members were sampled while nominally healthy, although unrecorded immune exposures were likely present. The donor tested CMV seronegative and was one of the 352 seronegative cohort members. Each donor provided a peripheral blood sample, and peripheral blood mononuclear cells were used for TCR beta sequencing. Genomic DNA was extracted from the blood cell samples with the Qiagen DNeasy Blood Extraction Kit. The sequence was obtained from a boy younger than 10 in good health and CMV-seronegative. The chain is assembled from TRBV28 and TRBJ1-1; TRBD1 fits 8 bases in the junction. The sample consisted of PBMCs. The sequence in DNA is TGTGCCAGCAGTGAAGACAGGGGACCTGGGGACACTGAAGCTTTCTTT. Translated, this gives CASSEDRGPGDTEAFF.